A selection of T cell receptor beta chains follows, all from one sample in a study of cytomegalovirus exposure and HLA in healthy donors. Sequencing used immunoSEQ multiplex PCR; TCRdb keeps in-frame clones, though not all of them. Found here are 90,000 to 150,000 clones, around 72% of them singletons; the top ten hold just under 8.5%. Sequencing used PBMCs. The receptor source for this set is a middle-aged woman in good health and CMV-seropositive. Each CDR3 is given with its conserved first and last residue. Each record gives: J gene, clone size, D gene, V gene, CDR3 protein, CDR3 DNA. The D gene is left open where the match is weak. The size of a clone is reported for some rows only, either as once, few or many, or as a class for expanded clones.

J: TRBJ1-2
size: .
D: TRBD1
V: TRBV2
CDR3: CASSRDRWANYGYTF
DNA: TGTGCCAGCAGTAGGGACAGATGGGCCAACTATGGCTACACCTTC

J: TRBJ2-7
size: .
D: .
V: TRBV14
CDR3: CASSQSKVPAEQYF
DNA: TGTGCCAGCAGCCAGAGTAAAGTACCCGCTGAGCAGTACTTC

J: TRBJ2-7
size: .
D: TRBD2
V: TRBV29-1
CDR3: CSADLAGGPSYEQYF
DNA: TGCAGCGCTGACCTAGCGGGGGGGCCCTCCTACGAGCAGTACTTC

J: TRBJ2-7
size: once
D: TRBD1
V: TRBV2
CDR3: CASSEEQGPEKYF
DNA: TGTGCCAGCAGTGAGGAACAGGGGCCAGAGAAGTACTTC

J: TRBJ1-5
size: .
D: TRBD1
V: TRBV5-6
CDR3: CASSLGTGQGYQPQHF
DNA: TGTGCCAGCAGCTTGGGTACCGGACAGGGGTATCAGCCCCAGCATTTT

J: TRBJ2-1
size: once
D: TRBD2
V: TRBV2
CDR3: CASRRGVLGGYNEQFF
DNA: TGTGCCAGCCGTCGGGGGGTTTTGGGGGGCTACAATGAGCAGTTCTTC

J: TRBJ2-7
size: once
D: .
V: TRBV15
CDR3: CATSGLDRISSYEQYF
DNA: TGTGCCACCAGCGGACTGGACCGGATCAGCTCCTACGAGCAGTACTTC

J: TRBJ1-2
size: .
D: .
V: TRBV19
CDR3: CASSNQGYGYTF
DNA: TGTGCCAGTAGTAATCAGGGCTATGGCTACACCTTC

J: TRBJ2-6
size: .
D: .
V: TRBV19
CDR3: CASMAGAGANVLTF
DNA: TGTGCCAGTATGGCGGGGGCCGGGGCCAACGTCCTGACTTTC

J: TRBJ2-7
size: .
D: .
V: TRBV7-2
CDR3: CASSSKIRDWAPHEQYF
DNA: TGTGCCAGCAGCTCCAAAATCCGGGACTGGGCCCCCCACGAGCAGTACTTC

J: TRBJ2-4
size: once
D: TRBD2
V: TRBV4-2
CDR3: CASSLTGTSGGNDIQYF
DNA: TGTGCCAGCAGCCTCACCGGGACTAGCGGGGGTAATGACATTCAGTACTTC

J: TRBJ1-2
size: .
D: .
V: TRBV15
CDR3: CATNPGEGYGYTF
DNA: TGTGCCACCAACCCAGGGGAGGGGTATGGCTACACCTTC

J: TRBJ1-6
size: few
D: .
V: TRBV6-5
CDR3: CASSYSRGNSPLHF
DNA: TGTGCCAGCAGTTACTCCCGAGGCAATTCACCCCTCCACTTT

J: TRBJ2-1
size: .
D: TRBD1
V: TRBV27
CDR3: CASSSSGTGLEQFF
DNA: TGTGCCAGCAGTTCCTCCGGGACAGGGCTTGAGCAGTTCTTC

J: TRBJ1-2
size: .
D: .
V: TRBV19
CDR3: CASNQGDNYGYTF
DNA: TGTGCCAGTAATCAAGGGGATAACTATGGCTACACCTTC

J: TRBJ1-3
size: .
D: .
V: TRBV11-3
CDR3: CASSIDQGNTIYF
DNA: TGTGCCAGCAGCATCGATCAGGGGAACACCATATATTTT

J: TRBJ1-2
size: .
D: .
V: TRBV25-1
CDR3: CASSEEGRGFYGYTF
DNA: TGTGCCAGCAGTGAGGAAGGGCGGGGGTTCTATGGCTACACCTTC

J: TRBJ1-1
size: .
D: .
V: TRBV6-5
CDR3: CASSNTQGSEAFF
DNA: TGTGCCAGCAGCAACACGCAGGGCTCTGAAGCTTTCTTT

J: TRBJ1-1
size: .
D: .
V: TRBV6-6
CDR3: CASSYQENTEAFF
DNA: TGTGCCAGCAGTTATCAGGAGAACACTGAAGCTTTCTTT

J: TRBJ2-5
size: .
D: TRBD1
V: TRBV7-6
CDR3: CASSQETGVETQYF
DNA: TGTGCCAGCAGCCAAGAGACAGGGGTTGAGACCCAGTACTTC

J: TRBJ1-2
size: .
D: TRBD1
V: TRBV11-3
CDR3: CASSLEERGPYGYTF
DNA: TGTGCCAGCAGCTTAGAAGAGAGGGGGCCGTATGGCTACACCTTC

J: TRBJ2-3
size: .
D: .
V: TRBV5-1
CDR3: CASSLGGVRTDTQYF
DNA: TGCGCCAGCAGCTTGGGGGGGGTACGGACAGATACGCAGTATTTT

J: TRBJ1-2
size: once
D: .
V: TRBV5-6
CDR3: CASSSINNYGYTF
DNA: TGTGCCAGCAGCTCTATCAATAACTATGGCTACACCTTC

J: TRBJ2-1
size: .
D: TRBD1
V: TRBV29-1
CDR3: CSVRPGTGPLTYNEQFF
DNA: TGCAGCGTCCGTCCCGGGACAGGGCCCCTGACCTACAATGAGCAGTTCTTC

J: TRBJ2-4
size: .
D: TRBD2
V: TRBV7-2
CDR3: CASSLLLAGGKNIQYF
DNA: TGTGCCAGCAGCTTATTACTAGCGGGGGGAAAAAACATTCAGTACTTC

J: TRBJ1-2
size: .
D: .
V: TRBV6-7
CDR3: CASSYQGYTF
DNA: TGTGCCAGCAGTTACCAAGGCTACACCTTC

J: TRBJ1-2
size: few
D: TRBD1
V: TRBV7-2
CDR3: CASSRQGDGYTF
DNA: TGTGCCAGCAGTCGACAGGGCGATGGCTACACCTTC

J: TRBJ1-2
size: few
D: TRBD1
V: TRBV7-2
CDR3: CASSSPGQIYGYTF
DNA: TGTGCCAGCAGCTCTCCGGGACAGATTTATGGCTACACCTTC

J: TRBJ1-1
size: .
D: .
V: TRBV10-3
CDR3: CATQWRQVGGVTEAFF
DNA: TGTGCCACCCAATGGAGACAAGTTGGAGGAGTGACTGAAGCTTTCTTT

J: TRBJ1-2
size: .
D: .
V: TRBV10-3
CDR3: CAISEPTEVETNYGYTF
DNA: TGTGCCATCAGTGAGCCGACCGAGGTGGAAACAAACTATGGCTACACCTTC

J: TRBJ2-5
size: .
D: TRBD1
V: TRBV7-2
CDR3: CASNPSQGQGVQETQYF
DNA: TGTGCCAGCAACCCATCCCAGGGACAGGGGGTACAAGAGACCCAGTACTTC

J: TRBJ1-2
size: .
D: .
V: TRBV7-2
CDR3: CASSLGGTGGYTF
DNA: TGTGCCAGCAGCTTAGGAGGAACCGGAGGCTACACCTTC

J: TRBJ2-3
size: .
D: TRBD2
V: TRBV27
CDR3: CASSFGLVYTDTQYF
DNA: TGTGCCAGCAGTTTCGGACTAGTCTACACAGATACGCAGTATTTT

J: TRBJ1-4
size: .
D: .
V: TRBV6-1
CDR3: CASSEFGHNEKLFF
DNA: TGTGCCAGCAGTGAATTTGGACACAATGAAAAACTGTTTTTT

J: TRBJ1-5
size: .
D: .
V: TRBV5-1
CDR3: CASSWLGGAGQPQHF
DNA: TGCGCCAGCAGCTGGCTCGGGGGGGCAGGACAGCCCCAGCATTTT

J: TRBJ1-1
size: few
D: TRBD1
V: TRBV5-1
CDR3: CASRTGGTEAFF
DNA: TGCGCCAGCAGGACAGGGGGCACTGAAGCTTTCTTT

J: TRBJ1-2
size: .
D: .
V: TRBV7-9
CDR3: CASSLSGRLYGYTF
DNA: TGTGCCAGCAGCTTATCTGGCAGGCTTTATGGCTACACCTTC

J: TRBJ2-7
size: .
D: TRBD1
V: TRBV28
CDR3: CASRSGQPSYEQYF
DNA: TGTGCCAGCAGGTCGGGACAGCCTTCCTACGAGCAGTACTTC

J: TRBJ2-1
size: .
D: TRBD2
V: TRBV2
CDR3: CASIGLAGLRNEQFF
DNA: TGTGCCAGCATCGGGCTAGCGGGGTTAAGGAATGAGCAGTTCTTC

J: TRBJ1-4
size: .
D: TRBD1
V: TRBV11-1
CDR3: CASSPTGQGAPANEKLFF
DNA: TGTGCCAGCAGCCCCACGGGACAGGGGGCGCCAGCTAATGAAAAACTGTTTTTT

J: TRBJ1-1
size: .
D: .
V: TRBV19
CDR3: CASSIEPDGGEAFF
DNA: TGTGCCAGTAGTATAGAGCCGGACGGCGGGGAAGCTTTCTTT

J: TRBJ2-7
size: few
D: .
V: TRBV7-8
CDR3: CASSWARGTYEQYF
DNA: TGTGCCAGCAGCTGGGCGAGGGGGACCTACGAGCAGTACTTC

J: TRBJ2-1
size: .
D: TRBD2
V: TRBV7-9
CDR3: CASSSNTKSSGQLYNEQFF
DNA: TGTGCCAGCAGCTCGAACACTAAATCTAGCGGCCAACTTTACAATGAGCAGTTCTTC

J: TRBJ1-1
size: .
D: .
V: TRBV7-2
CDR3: CASSLPPSRAEAFF
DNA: TGTGCCAGCAGCTTACCGCCCTCGAGGGCTGAAGCTTTCTTT

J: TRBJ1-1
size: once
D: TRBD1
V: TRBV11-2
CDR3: CASSLGYRGNTEAFF
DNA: TGTGCCAGCAGCTTAGGCTACAGGGGGAACACTGAAGCTTTCTTT

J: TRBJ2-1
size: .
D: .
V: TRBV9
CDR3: CASSYGTSTSNEQFF
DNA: TGTGCCAGCAGCTACGGGACTTCTACATCCAATGAGCAGTTCTTC

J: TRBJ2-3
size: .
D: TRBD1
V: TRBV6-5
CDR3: CASRGQGITDTQYF
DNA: TGTGCCAGCAGGGGACAGGGTATCACAGATACGCAGTATTTT

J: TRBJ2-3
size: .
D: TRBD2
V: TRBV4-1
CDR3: CASSQDSAGEGTDTQYF
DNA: TGCGCCAGCAGCCAAGATTCGGCGGGGGAGGGCACAGATACGCAGTATTTT

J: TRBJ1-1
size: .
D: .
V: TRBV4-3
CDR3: CASSQDPPYEAFF
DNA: TGCGCCAGCAGCCAAGACCCCCCCTACGAAGCTTTCTTT

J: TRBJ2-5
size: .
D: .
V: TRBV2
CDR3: CASATDRQETQYF
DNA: TGTGCCAGTGCAACAGACAGACAAGAGACCCAGTACTTC

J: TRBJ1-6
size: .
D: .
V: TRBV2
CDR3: CASADRTARSPLHF
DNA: TGTGCCAGCGCTGACAGAACTGCCCGTTCACCCCTCCACTTT

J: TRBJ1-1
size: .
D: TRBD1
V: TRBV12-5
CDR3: CASGSSGTGGEAFF
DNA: TGTGCTAGTGGTTCCTCCGGGACAGGGGGAGAAGCTTTCTTT